One and the same sample provided the 17 T cell receptor beta chains below, sequenced in a study of T cell responses to AZD1222 COVID-19 vaccine. Assay: immunoSEQ multiplex PCR; the TCRdb copy retains only in-frame clones and omits some. The table includes 90,000 to 120,000 clones, about 90% detected once. Material: peripheral blood, obtained 28 days after the second AZD1222 dose. All receptors come from an adult who received the AZD1222 COVID-19 vaccine.

The chain carries TRBV28 and TRBJ2-7; TRBD1 aligns across 9 bases. CDR1 is MDHEN, CDR2 SYDVKM, per germline. CDR3 length: 15 residues. With 5 bases clipped from V and 2 bases from J, the junction kept 7 bases outside the gene matches. The CDR3 DNA is TGTGCCAGCAGTACCCAGGACAGGGGACCCTACGAGCAGTACTTC. Encoded protein: CASSTQDRGPYEQYF.

This chain uses TRBV11-3 with TRBJ2-1; 7 nucleotides align to TRBD1. Germline V gene lookup returns CDR1 SGHNT and CDR2 YENEEA. The CDR3 consists of 15 residues. V lost 5 bases to trimming and J lost 0 bases; unmatched junction nucleotides: 4. The CDR3 region has the DNA TGTGCCAGCAGCACGGGACAGAGCTCCTACAATGAGCAGTTCTTC. This encodes CASSTGQSSYNEQFF.

The rearrangement uses TRBV3-1 (or the pseudogene TRBV3-2) and TRBJ1-1; the D is unclear. The CDR3 totals 14 residues. Germline-derived CDR1 and CDR2 are LGHDT and YNNKEL (reference sequence). Between the trimmed V and J ends, which lost 2 bases and 5 bases, there was a span of 12 bases. The CDR3 bases are TGTGCCAGCAGCCAACCGGGGATTAGGACTGAAGCTTTCTTT. Translated, it gives CASSQPGIRTEAFF.

The chain combines TRBV7-9 with TRBJ1-2, with D unclear. The V and J ends lost 5 bases and 8 bases respectively, with 15 bases between them. The CDR3 length is 13 residues. In germline, CDR1 is SEHNR, CDR2 FQNEAQ (reference sequence). CDR3 DNA: TGTGCCAGCAGCCCTCGCACCGGCGGCGGCTACACCTTC. Residues: CASSPRTGGGYTF.

The rearrangement uses TRBV14 and TRBJ2-3; 7 nucleotides line up with TRBD1. Germline V lookup: CDR1 SGHDN, CDR2 FVKESK. This CDR3 spans 15 amino acids. After removal of 6 bases from V and 2 bases from J, the junction contained 8 bases not matched to a gene. The CDR3, as DNA: TGTGCCAGCAGTTGGGGACAGACACTCACAGATACGCAGTATTTT. Amino acid sequence: CASSWGQTLTDTQYF.

The chain links TRBV27 to TRBJ1-5; maybe TRBD1 (6 bases). Germline V gene lookup returns CDR1 MNHEY and CDR2 SMNVEV (reference sequence). The CDR3 spans 18 residues. V lost 5 bases and J 0 bases, leaving 20 bases between the germline ends. The DNA for the CDR3 is TGTGCCAGCAGTCCATCAGGGGTGGGGCGGATTAGCAATCAGCCCCAGCATTTT. Translated, it gives CASSPSGVGRISNQPQHF.

The gene calls are TRBV7-9 and TRBJ2-3; TRBD1 aligns across 7 bases. Germline V gives CDR1 SEHNR, CDR2 FQNEAQ (reference sequence). The CDR3 length is 18 residues. Losses at the gene ends were 0 bases for V and 6 bases for J; bases not matched to a gene: 15. The CDR3 reads CASSLARQGGVSVDTQYF. The CDR3 DNA reads TGTGCCAGCAGCTTAGCCCGACAGGGTGGTGTGAGTGTGGATACGCAGTATTTT.

The V and J genes are TRBV10-3 and TRBJ1-1, with D perhaps TRBD1 (5 bases). V was pared by 5 bases and J by 3 bases, with 10 bases between. The CDR3 totals 13 residues. Per the germline V gene, CDR1 is ENHRY and CDR2 is SYGVKD. The CDR3 region is CAISLTGDTEAFF. For the CDR3, the DNA is TGTGCCATCAGTTTGACGGGGGACACTGAAGCTTTCTTT.

This chain uses TRBV10-3 with TRBJ2-5, with a weak D call TRBD2 (6 bases). Trimming cost V 0 bases and J 4 bases, with 12 bases left between them. The germline gives CDR1 ENHRY, CDR2 SYGVKD. The CDR3 totals 15 residues. The CDR3 loop is CAISESGGGRETQYF. The CDR3 DNA is TGTGCCATCAGTGAGTCGGGAGGCGGGCGAGAGACCCAGTACTTC.

The J gene is TRBJ2-7, the V gene TRBV28; 10 bases agree with TRBD1. The CDR3 spans 14 residues. The germline V gene has CDR1 MDHEN and CDR2 SYDVKM. V shed 4 bases and J 4 bases; nucleotides not matched to a gene: 4. CDR3 sequence (DNA): TGTGCCAGCAGTTCCCGGGACAGGGGTTACGAGCAGTACTTC. Translating it yields CASSSRDRGYEQYF.

The rearrangement links TRBV10-2 to TRBJ2-2; maybe TRBD2 (6 bases). This CDR3 is 14 amino acids long. Germline CDR1 WSHSY, CDR2 SAAADI. V lost 5 bases and J lost 0, with 7 bases in between. The CDR3 DNA sequence: TGCGCCAGCAGTTGGGGGGCGAACACCGGGGAGCTGTTTTTT. Its translation: CASSWGANTGELFF.

The V call is TRBV5-1, the J call TRBJ2-1; TRBD1 or TRBD2 may be the D gene (5 bases each). Germline CDR1 is SGHRS and CDR2 is YFSETQ. Trimming left V 4 bases short and J 7 bases short, with 24 bases between. The CDR3 covers 17 residues. The CDR3 protein is CASSSEPGTLYGNEQFF. In nucleotides, the CDR3 is TGCGCCAGCAGCAGCGAACCCGGGACCCTATACGGAAATGAGCAGTTCTTC. The variable domain in full, completed from reference TRBV5-1 and TRBJ2-1, reads KAGVTQTPRYLIKTRGQQVTLSCSPISGHRSVSWYQQTPGQGLQFLFEYFSETQRNKGNFPGRFSGRQFSNSRSEMNVSTLELGDSALYLCASSSEPGTLYGNEQFFGPGTRLTVL.

The rearrangement uses TRBV27 and TRBJ2-7; 8 bases map to TRBD2. This CDR3 region has 13 residues. V dropped 5 bases and J dropped 5; count of bases not matched to a gene: 5. The germline gives CDR1 MNHEY, CDR2 SMNVEV (reference sequence). The CDR3 protein is CASSLGTSNEQYF. CDR3 nucleotides: TGTGCCAGCAGTCTCGGGACTAGTAACGAGCAGTACTTC.

The genes are TRBV6-5 and TRBJ1-1; TRBD1 is a possible D gene (6 bases). The germline V and J ends were trimmed by 4 bases and 0 bases, with 15 bases remaining between them. The CDR3 covers 16 residues. Germline values: CDR1 MNHEY, CDR2 SVGAGI. This CDR3 is CASSFTRQEMNTEAFF. In DNA form, the CDR3 reads TGTGCCAGCAGTTTTACTAGACAGGAAATGAACACTGAAGCTTTCTTT.

J is TRBJ1-6 and V is TRBV2; no clear D gene. This CDR3 has 14 residues. Trimming stripped 10 bases from V and 0 bases from J, with 10 bases between. Germline loops: CDR1 SNHLY, CDR2 FYNNEI. The CDR3 region has the DNA TGTGCCACATCCAGAGGCTCCTATAATTCACCCCTCCACTTT. This codes for CATSRGSYNSPLHF.

This rearrangement joins TRBV30 to TRBJ2-2; D ambiguous. There are 10 residues in the CDR3. The germline V gene encodes CDR1 GTSNPN and CDR2 SVGIG (reference sequence). The V end was cut by 8 bases, the J end by 7 bases, with 8 bases between. The CDR3 loop is CAGRHGELFF. As DNA, the CDR3 is TGTGCCGGAAGACACGGGGAGCTGTTTTTT.

This clone has just one count. The chain uses TRBV2 and TRBJ1-2, with 8 bases aligning to TRBD1. Trimming at V came to 6 bases and at J to 13 bases, leaving 13 bases not matched to a gene. Looked up from germline, CDR1 is SNHLY and CDR2 is FYNNEI. CDR3 size: 13 residues. The CDR3 sequence: CASRRDRLSDITF. CDR3 DNA sequence: TGTGCCAGCAGAAGGGACAGGCTTTCAGACATCACCTTC.